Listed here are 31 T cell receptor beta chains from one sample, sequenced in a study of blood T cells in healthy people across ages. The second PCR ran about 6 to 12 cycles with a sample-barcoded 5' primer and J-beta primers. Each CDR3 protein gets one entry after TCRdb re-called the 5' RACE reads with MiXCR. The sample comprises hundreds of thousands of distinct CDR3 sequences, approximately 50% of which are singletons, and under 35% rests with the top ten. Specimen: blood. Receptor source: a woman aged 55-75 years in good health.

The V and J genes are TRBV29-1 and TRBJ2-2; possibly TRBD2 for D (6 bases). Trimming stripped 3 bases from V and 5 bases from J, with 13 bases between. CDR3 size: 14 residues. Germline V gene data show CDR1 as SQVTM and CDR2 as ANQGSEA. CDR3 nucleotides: TGCAGCGTTGAGGTGGTTCGGGGGACCGGGGAGCTGTTTTTT. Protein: CSVEVVRGTGELFF.

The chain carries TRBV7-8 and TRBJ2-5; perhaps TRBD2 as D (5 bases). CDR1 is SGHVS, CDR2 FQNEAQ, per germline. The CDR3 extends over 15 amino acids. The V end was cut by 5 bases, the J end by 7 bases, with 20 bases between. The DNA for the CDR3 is TGTGCCAGCAGCACATCGGACGGTCGTGAGGGGACCCAGTACTTC. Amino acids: CASSTSDGREGTQYF.

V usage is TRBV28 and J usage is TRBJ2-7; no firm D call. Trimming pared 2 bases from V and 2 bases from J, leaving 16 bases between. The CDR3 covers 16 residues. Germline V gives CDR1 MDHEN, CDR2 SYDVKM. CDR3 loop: CASSLTVGPAPYEQYF. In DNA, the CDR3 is TGTGCCAGCAGTTTAACGGTAGGACCGGCCCCCTACGAGCAGTACTTC.

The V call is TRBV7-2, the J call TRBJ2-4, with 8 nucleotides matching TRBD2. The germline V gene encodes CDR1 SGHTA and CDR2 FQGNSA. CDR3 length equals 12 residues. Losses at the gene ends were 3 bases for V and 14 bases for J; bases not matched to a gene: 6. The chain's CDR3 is CASSFDGGAEYF. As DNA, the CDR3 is TGTGCCAGCAGCTTCGACGGGGGGGCTGAGTACTTC.

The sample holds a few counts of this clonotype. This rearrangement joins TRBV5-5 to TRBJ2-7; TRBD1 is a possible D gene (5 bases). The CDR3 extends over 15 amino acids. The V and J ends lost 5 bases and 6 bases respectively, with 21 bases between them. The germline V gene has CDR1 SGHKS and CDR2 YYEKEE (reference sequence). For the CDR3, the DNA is TGTGCCAGCAGTTACCTGACAGATTACGCCGGCGAGCAGTACTTC. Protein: CASSYLTDYAGEQYF.

The CDR3 DNA is TGTGCCAGCAGCTTTGGACTAGCGGGAGGGCCTCCCTACGAGCAGTACTTC. It is translated as CASSFGLAGGPPYEQYF. This chain uses TRBV5-5 with TRBJ2-4; 15 positions agree with TRBD2. Near its end, the DNA agrees better with TRBJ2-7, so the J call may be wrong. CDR1 and CDR2 from the germline V gene are SGHKS and YYEKEE (reference sequence). This CDR3 is built from 17 residues.

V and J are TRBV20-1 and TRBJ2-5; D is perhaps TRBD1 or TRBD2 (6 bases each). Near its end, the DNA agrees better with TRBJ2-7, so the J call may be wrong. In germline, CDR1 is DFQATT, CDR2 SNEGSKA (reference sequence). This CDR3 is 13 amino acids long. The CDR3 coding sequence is TGCAGTGCGTGGCGGGACACCTACTACGAGCAGTACTTC. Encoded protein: CSAWRDTYYEQYF.

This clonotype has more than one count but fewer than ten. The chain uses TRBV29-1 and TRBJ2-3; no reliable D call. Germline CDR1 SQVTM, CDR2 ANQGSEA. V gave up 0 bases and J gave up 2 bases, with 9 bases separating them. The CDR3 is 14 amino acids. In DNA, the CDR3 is TGCAGCGTTGAAGATGGGCAGGTCACAGATACGCAGTATTTT. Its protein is CSVEDGQVTDTQYF.

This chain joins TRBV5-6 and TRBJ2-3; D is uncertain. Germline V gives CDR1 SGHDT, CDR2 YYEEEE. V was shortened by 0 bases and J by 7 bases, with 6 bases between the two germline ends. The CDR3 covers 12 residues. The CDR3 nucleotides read TGTGCCAGCAGCTTGGCACCTAATACGCAGTATTTT. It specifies CASSLAPNTQYF. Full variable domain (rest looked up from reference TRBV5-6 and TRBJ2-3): DAGVTQSPTHLIKTRGQQVTLRCSPKSGHDTVSWYQQALGQGPQFIFQYYEEEERQRGNFPDRFSGHQFPNYSSELNVNALLLGDSALYLCASSLAPNTQYFGPGTRLTVL.

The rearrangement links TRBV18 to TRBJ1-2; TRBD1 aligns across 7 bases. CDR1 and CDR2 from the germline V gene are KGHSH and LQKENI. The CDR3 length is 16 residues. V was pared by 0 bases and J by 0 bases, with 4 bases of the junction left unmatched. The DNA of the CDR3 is TGTGCCAGCTCACCACCTCAGGGGGAAACTAACTATGGCTACACCTTC. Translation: CASSPPQGETNYGYTF.

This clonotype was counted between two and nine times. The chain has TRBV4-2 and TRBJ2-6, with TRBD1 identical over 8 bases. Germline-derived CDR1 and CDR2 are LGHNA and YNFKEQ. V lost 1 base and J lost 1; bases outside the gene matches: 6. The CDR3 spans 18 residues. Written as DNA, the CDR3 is TGTGCCAGCAGCCAAGGGATCCAGGGGGCGTCTGGGGCCAACGTCCTGACTTTC. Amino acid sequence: CASSQGIQGASGANVLTF.

The CDR3 reads CASSLDRLGYSNQPQHF. The CDR3 nucleotides read TGTGCCAGCAGCTTGGACAGACTGGGATATAGCAATCAGCCCCAGCATTTT. This rearrangement joins TRBV7-8 to TRBJ1-5; the D gene is possibly TRBD1 (6 bases). Germline-derived CDR1 and CDR2 are SGHVS and FQNEAQ. The V end lost 3 bases, the J end lost 0 bases, and 15 bases lay between the germline ends. The CDR3 runs to 17 residues.

The CDR3 sequence: CSVTDRGSQPQHF. The CDR3 nucleotides read TGCAGCGTTACCGACAGGGGTAGTCAGCCCCAGCATTTT. The rearrangement uses TRBV29-1 and TRBJ1-5, with 8 bases that match TRBD1. CDR1 is SQVTM, CDR2 ANQGSEA, per germline. This CDR3 has 13 residues. V was clipped by 5 bases and J by 6 bases; unmatched bases: 6.

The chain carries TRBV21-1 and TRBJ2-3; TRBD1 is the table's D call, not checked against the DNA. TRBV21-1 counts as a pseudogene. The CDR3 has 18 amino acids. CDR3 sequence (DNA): TGTGCCAGCAGCAAAGCGCTCGGAGGGGCGCGGACGACAGATACGCAGTATTTT. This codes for CASSKALGGARTTDTQYF.

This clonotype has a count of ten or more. The DNA for the CDR3 is TGCAGGGGGGAGGGGGGCTCTAACTATGGCTACACCTTC. This sequence encodes CRGEGGSNYGYTF. The chain uses TRBV20-1 and TRBJ1-2; D may be TRBD1 (6 bases). Germline loops: CDR1 DFQATT, CDR2 SNEGSKA (reference sequence). The CDR3 sequence is 13 residues long.

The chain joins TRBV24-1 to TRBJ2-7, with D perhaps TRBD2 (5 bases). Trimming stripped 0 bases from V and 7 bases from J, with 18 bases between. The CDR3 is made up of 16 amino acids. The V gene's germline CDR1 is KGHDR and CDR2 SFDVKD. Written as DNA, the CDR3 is TGTGCCACCAGTGATTTGCATGCTAGCAGCTACAATGAGCAGTACTTC. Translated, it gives CATSDLHASSYNEQYF.

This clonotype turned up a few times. The chain's CDR3 is CASLDYQETQYF. The CDR3 DNA sequence: TGTGCCAGTCTAGACTACCAAGAGACCCAGTACTTC. V and J are TRBV28 and TRBJ2-5; D is uncertain. The CDR3 runs to 12 residues. In germline, CDR1 is MDHEN, CDR2 SYDVKM. V lost 9 bases and J 0 bases, leaving 8 bases between the germline ends.

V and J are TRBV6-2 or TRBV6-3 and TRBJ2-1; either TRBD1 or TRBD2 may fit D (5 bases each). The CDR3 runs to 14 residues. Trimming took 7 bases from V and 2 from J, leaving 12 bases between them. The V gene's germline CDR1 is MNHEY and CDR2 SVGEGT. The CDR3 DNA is TGTGCCAGCACTTGGGGGAACACCTACAATGAGCAGTTCTTC. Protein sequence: CASTWGNTYNEQFF.

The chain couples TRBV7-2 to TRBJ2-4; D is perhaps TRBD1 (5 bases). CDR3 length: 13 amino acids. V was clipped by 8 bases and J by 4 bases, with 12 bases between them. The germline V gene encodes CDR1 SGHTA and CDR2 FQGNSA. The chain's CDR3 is CASGGAGKNIQYF. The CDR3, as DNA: TGTGCCAGCGGTGGGGCAGGGAAAAACATTCAGTACTTC.

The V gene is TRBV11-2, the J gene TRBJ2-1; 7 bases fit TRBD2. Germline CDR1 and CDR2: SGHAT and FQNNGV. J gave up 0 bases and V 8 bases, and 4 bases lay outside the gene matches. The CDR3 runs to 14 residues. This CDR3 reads CASRGEGSYNEQFF. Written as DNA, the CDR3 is TGTGCCAGCCGAGGGGAGGGCTCCTACAATGAGCAGTTCTTC. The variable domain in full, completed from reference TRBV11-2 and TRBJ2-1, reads EAGVAQSPRYKIIEKRQSVAFWCNPISGHATLYWYQQILGQGPKLLIQFQNNGVVDDSQLPKDRFSAERLKGVDSTLKIQPAKLEDSAVYLCASRGEGSYNEQFFGPGTRLTVL.

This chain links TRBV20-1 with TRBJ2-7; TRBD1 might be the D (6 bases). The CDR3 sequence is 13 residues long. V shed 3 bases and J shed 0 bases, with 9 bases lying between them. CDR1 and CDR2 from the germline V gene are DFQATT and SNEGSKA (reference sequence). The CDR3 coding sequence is TGCAGTGCTAGCAGGGGCCTCTCCTACGAGCAGTACTTC. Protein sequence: CSASRGLSYEQYF.

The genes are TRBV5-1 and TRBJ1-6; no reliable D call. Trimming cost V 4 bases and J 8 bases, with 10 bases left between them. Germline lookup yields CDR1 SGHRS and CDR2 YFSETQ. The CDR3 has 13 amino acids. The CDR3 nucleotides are TGCGCCAGCAGCATAACCGCCGATTCACCCCTCCACTTT. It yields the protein CASSITADSPLHF.

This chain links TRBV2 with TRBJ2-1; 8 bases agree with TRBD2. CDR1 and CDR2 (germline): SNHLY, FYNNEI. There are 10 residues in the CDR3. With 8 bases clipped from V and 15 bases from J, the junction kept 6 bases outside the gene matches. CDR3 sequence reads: CASGGGKLFF. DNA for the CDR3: TGTGCCAGCGGCGGGGGGAAGTTGTTCTTC.

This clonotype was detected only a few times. The CDR3 nucleotides read TGTGCCAGCAGCTTAGTCGGGGGGCCGGATGATACGCAGTATTTT. Translation: CASSLVGGPDDTQYF. This chain joins TRBV7-2 and TRBJ2-3; possible D gene TRBD2, 7 bases. V lost 1 base and J 6 bases, leaving 14 bases between the germline ends. Germline V lookup: CDR1 SGHTA, CDR2 FQGNSA. The CDR3 has 15 amino acids.

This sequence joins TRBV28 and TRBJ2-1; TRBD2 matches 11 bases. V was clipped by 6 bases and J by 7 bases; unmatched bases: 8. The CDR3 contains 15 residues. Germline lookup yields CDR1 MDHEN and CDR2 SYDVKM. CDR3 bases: TGTGCCAGCAGCATACTAGCGGGAGCGGGGAATGAGCAGTTCTTC. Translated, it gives CASSILAGAGNEQFF.

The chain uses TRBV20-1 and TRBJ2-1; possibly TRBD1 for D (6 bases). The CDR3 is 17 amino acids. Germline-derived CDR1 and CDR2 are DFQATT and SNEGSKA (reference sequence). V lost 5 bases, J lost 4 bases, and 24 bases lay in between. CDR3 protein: CSASPTQGPQGYNEQFF. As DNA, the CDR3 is TGCAGTGCTTCCCCCACTCAGGGGCCGCAGGGATACAATGAGCAGTTCTTC.

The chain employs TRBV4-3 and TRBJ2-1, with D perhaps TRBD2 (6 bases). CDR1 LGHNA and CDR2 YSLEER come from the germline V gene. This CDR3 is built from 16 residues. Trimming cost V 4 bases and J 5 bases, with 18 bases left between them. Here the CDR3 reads CASSPALAQANNEQFF. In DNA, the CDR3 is TGCGCCAGCAGCCCCGCCCTAGCGCAAGCTAACAATGAGCAGTTCTTC.

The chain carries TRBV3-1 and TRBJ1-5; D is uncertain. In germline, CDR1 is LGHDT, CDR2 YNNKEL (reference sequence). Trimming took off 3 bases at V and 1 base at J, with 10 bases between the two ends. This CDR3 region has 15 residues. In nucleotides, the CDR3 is TGTGCCAGCAGCCACATGTCGAAAAGCAATCAGCCCCAGCATTTT. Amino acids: CASSHMSKSNQPQHF. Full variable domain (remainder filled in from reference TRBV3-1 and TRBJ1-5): DTAVSQTPKYLVTQMGNDKSIKCEQNLGHDTMYWYKQDSKKFLKIMFSYNNKELIINETVPNRFSPKSPDKAHLNLHINSLELGDSAVYFCASSHMSKSNQPQHFGDGTRLSIL.

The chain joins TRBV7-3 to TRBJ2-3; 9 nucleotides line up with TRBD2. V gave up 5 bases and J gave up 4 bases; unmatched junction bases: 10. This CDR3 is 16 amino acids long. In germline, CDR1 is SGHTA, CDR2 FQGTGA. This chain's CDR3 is CASSRRAGGPPDTQYF. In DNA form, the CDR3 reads TGTGCCAGCAGCCGCCGGGCGGGAGGGCCCCCAGATACGCAGTATTTT.

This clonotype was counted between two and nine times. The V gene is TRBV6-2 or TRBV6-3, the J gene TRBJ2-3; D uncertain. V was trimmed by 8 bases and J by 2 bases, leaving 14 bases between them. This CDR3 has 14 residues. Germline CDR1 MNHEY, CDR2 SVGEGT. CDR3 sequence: CASQARLFTDTQYF. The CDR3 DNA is TGTGCCAGCCAGGCCCGGCTTTTCACAGATACGCAGTATTTT.

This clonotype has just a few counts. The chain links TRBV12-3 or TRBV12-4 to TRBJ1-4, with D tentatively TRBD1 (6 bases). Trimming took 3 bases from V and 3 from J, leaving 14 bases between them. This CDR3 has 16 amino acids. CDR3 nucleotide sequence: TGTGCCAGCAGTTTTTCGAGGGGGGCGTCTAATGAAAAACTGTTTTTT. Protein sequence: CASSFSRGASNEKLFF.